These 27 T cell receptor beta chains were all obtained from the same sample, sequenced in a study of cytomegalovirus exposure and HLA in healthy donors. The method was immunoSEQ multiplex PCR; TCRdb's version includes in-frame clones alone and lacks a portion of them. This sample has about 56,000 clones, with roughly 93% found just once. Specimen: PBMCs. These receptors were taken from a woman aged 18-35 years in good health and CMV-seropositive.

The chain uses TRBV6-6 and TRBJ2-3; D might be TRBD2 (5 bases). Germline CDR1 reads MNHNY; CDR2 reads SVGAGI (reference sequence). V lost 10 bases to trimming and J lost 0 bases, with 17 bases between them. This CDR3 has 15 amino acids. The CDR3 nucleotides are TGTGCCACCCGCCCCCGGGGAGAAAGCACAGATACGCAGTATTTT. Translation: CATRPRGESTDTQYF.

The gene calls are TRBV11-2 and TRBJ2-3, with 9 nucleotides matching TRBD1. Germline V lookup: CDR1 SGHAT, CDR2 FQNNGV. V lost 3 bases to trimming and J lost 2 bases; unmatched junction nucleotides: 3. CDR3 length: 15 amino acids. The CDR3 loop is CASSLGQGHTDTQYF. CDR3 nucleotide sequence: TGTGCCAGCAGCTTGGGACAGGGACACACAGATACGCAGTATTTT.

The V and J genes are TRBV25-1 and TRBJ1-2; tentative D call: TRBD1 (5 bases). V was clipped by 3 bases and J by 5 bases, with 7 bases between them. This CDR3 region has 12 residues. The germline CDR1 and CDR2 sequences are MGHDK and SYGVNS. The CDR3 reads CASSDQGYGYTF. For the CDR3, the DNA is TGTGCCAGCAGTGATCAGGGTTATGGCTACACCTTC.

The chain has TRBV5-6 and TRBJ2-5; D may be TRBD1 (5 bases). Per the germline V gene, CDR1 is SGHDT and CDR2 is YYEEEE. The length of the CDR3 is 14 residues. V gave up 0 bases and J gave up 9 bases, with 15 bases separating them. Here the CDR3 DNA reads TGTGCCAGCAGCTTGGGTTTCCCTGGGGCCCCCCAGTACTTC. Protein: CASSLGFPGAPQYF.

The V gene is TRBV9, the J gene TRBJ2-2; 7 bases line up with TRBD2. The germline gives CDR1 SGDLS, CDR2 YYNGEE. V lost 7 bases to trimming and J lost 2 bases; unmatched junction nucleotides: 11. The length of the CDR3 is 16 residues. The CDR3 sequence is CASSTQGGGNTGELFF. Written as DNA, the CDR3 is TGTGCCAGCTCCACGCAAGGCGGGGGAAACACCGGGGAGCTGTTTTTT.

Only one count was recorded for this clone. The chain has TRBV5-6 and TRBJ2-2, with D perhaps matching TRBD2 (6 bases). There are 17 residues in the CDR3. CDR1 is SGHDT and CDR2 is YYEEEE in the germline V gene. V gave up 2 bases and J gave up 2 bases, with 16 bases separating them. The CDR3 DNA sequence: TGTGCCAGCAGCTTTGAGCCCCTAGCGAGTAACACCGGGGAGCTGTTTTTT. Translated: CASSFEPLASNTGELFF.

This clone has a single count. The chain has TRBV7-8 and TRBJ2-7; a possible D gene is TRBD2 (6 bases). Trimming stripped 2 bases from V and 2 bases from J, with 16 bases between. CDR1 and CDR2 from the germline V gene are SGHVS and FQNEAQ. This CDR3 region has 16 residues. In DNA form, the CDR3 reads TGTGCCAGCAGCTTAAAGTGGGGGACTCCGGCCTACGAGCAGTACTTC. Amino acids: CASSLKWGTPAYEQYF.

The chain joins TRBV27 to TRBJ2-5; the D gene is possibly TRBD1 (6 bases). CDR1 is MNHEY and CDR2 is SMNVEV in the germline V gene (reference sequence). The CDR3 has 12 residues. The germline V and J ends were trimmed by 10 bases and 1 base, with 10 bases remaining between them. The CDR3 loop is CATGQFQETQYF. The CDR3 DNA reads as TGTGCCACCGGACAGTTCCAAGAGACCCAGTACTTC.

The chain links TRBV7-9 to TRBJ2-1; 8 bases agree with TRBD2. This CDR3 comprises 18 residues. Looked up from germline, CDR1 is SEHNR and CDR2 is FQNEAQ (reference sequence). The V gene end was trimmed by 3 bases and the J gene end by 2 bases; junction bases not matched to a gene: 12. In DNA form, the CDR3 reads TGTGCCAGCAGCTTTTACGTACTAGCGGACCCCACCTACAATGAGCAGTTCTTC. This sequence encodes CASSFYVLADPTYNEQFF.

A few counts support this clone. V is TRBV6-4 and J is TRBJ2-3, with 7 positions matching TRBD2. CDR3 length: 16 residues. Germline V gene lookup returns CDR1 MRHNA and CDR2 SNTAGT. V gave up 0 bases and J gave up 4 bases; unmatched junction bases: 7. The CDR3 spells CASSDSAGGGSDTQYF. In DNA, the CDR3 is TGTGCCAGCAGTGACTCCGCTGGGGGAGGGTCAGATACGCAGTATTTT.

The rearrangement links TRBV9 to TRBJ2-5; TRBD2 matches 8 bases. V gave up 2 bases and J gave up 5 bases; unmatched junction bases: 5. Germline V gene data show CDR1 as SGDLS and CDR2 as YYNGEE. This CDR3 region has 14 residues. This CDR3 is CASSVGTRKETQYF. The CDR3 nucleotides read TGTGCCAGCAGCGTCGGGACTAGGAAGGAGACCCAGTACTTC.

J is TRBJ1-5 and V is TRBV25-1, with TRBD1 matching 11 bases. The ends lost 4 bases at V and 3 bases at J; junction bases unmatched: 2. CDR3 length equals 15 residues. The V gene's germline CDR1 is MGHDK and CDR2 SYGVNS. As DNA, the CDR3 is TGTGCCAGCAGTGGGGACAGGGGGATCAATCAGCCCCAGCATTTT. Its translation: CASSGDRGINQPQHF.

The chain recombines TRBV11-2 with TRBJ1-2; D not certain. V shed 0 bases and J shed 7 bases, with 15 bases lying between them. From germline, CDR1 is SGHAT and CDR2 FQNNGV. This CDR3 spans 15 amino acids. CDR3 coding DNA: TGTGCCAGCAGCTTAGATTCGAAGGAGATCGGTGGCTACACCTTC. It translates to CASSLDSKEIGGYTF.

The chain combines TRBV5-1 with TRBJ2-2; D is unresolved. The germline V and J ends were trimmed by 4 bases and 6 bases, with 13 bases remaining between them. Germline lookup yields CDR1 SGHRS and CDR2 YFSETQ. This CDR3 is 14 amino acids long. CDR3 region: CASSPVSMSGELFF. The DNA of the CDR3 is TGCGCCAGCAGCCCAGTCTCGATGTCCGGGGAGCTGTTTTTT.

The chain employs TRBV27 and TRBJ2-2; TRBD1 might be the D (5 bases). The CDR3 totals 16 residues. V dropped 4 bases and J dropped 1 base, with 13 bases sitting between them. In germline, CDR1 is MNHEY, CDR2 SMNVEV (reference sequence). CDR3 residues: CASSWTQHLNTGELFF. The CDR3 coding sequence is TGTGCCAGCAGTTGGACACAACACCTGAACACCGGGGAGCTGTTTTTT.

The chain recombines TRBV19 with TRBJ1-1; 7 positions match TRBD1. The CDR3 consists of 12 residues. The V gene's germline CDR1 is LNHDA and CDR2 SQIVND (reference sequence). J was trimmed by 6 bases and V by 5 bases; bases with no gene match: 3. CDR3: CASSAQGSEAFF. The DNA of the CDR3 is TGTGCCAGTAGTGCACAGGGGTCTGAAGCTTTCTTT.

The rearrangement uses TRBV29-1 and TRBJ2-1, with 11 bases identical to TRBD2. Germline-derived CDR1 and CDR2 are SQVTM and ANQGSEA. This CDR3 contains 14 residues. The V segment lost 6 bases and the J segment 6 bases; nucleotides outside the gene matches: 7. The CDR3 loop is CSVVTSGVVNEQFF. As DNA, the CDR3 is TGCAGCGTCGTGACTAGCGGGGTTGTCAATGAGCAGTTCTTC.

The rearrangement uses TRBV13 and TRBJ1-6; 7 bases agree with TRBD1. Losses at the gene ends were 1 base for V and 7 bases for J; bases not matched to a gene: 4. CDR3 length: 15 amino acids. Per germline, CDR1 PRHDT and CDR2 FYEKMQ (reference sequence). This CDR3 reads CASSLAGTANSPLHF. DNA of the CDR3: TGTGCCAGCAGCTTAGCTGGGACAGCCAATTCACCCCTCCACTTT.

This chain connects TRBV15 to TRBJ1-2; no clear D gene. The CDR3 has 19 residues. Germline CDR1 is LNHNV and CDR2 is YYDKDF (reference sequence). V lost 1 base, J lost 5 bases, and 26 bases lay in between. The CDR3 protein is CATSRVRKEDIAMGYGYTF. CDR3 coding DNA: TGTGCCACCAGCAGAGTTCGGAAGGAGGATATTGCTATGGGGTATGGCTACACCTTC.

The DNA of the CDR3 is TGTGCCAGCAGCTTAGTTCCAGACAGGGCCCATGGCTACACCTTC. Its protein is CASSLVPDRAHGYTF. The chain is built from TRBV7-9 and TRBJ1-2; 7 bases map to TRBD1. Germline V gene lookup returns CDR1 SEHNR and CDR2 FQNEAQ (reference sequence). The CDR3 has 15 residues. The J segment lost 6 bases and the V segment lost 1 base, leaving 8 bases of the junction unmatched.

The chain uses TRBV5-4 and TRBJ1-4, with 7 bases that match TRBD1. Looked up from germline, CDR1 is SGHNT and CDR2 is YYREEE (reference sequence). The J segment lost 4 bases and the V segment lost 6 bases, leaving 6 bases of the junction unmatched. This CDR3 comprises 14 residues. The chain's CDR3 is CASTRGTDNEKLFF. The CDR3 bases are TGTGCCAGCACCCGGGGGACAGATAATGAAAAACTGTTTTTT.

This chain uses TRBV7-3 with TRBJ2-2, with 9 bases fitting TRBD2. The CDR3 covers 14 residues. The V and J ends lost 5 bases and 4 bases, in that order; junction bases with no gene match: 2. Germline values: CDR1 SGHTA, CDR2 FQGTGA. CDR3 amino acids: CASSQTSGTGELFF. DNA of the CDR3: TGTGCCAGCAGCCAGACTAGCGGCACCGGGGAGCTGTTTTTT.

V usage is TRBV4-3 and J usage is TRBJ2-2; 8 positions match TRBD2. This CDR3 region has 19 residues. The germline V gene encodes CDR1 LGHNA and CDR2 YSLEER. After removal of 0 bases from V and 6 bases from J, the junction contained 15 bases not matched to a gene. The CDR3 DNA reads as TGCGCCAGCAGCCAAGAAGACGTGAACGGGGGGGCCATTCCCGGGGAGCTGTTTTTT. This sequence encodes CASSQEDVNGGAIPGELFF.

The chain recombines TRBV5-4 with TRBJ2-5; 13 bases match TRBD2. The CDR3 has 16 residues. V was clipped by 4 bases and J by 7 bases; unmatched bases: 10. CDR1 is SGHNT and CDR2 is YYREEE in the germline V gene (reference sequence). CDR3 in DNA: TGTGCCAGCAGCGGCACTAGCGGGGGGGGCCGGGCGACCCAGTACTTC. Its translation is CASSGTSGGGRATQYF. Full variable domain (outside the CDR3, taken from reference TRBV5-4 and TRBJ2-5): ETGVTQSPTHLIKTRGQQVTLRCSSQSGHNTVSWYQQALGQGPQFIFQYYREEENGRGNFPPRFSGLQFPNYSSELNVNALELDDSALYLCASSGTSGGGRATQYFGPGTRLLVL.

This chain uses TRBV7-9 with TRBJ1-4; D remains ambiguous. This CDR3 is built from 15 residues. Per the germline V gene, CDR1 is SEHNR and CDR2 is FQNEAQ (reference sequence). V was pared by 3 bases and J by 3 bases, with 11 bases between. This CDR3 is CASSLTRSANEKLFF. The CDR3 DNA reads TGTGCCAGCAGCTTGACTAGGTCCGCTAATGAAAAACTGTTTTTT.

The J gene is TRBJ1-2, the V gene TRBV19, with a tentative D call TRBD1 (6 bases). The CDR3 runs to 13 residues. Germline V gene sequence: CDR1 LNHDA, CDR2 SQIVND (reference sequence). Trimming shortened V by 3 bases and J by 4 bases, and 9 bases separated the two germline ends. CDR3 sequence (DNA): TGTGCCAGTAGTATTAGGGGGTCCTATGGCTACACCTTC. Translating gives CASSIRGSYGYTF.

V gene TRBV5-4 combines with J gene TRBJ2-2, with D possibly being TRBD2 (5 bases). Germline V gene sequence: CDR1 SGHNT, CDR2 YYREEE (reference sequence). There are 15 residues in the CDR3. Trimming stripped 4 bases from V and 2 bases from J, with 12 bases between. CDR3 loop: CASSPRTENTGELFF. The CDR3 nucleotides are TGTGCCAGCAGCCCCAGGACTGAAAACACCGGGGAGCTGTTTTTT.